Listed below are T cell receptor beta chains from one sample, sequenced in a study of cytomegalovirus exposure and HLA in healthy donors. Assay: immunoSEQ multiplex PCR; the TCRdb copy retains only in-frame clones and omits some. The data hold roughly 100,000 clones, with 81% observed a single time. Material: PBMCs. These receptors were obtained from a human donor in good health. CDR3s include the opening cysteine and the closing phenylalanine or tryptophan. The D gene is left open where the match is weak. Where a row states a size, it is once, few, many or the class of an expanded clone; other rows omit it.

>few|.|TRBJ2-1|TRBV5-4
CASSSRNAYNEQFF
TGTGCCAGCAGCTCGAGGAACGCCTACAATGAGCAGTTCTTC
>.|TRBD2|TRBJ2-7|TRBV15
CATSAWTSGRNEQYF
TGTGCCACCAGCGCCTGGACTAGCGGGAGAAACGAGCAGTACTTC
>.|TRBD2|TRBJ2-1|TRBV7-2
CASSLDRTRRREQFF
TGTGCCAGCAGCTTAGATAGGACTAGGAGGAGGGAGCAGTTCTTC
>.|.|TRBJ1-2|TRBV30
CAWSSARHPINYGYTF
TGTGCCTGGAGTTCGGCCAGGCACCCTATAAACTATGGCTACACCTTC
>.|.|TRBJ2-7|TRBV15
CATSRGVGVNYEQYF
TGTGCCACCAGCAGAGGTGTCGGGGTAAACTACGAGCAGTACTTC
>.|.|TRBJ2-4|TRBV5-8
CASSLDSGLPNIQYF
TGTGCCAGCAGCTTGGATTCGGGACTCCCAAACATTCAGTACTTC
>.|.|TRBJ2-7|TRBV6-5
CASSRGEFYEQYF
TGTGCCAGCAGTAGAGGAGAGTTCTACGAGCAGTACTTC
>once|TRBD2|TRBJ2-3|TRBV4-2
CASSQDWGTSGSRGKTDTQYF
TGTGCCAGCAGCCAAGATTGGGGGACTAGCGGGAGTCGGGGGAAAACAGATACGCAGTATTTT
>.|.|TRBJ2-3|TRBV2
CASSATTDTQYF
TGTGCCAGCAGTGCGACAACGGATACGCAGTATTTT
>.|.|TRBJ1-2|TRBV5-6
CASSIPGVVYGYTF
TGTGCCAGCAGTATCCCAGGGGTCGTGTATGGCTACACCTTC
>few|.|TRBJ1-5|TRBV4-3
CASSHSWIDSGRKPQHF
TGCGCCAGCAGCCATAGTTGGATCGACAGTGGGCGGAAGCCCCAGCATTTT
>.|.|TRBJ1-1|TRBV27
CASSLSADLEAFF
TGTGCCAGCAGTTTATCGGCAGATTTAGAAGCTTTCTTT
>.|.|TRBJ1-1|TRBV4-2
CASSHPPGAGMGNTEAFF
TGTGCCAGCAGCCACCCTCCGGGTGCCGGCATGGGGAACACTGAAGCTTTCTTT
>.|.|TRBJ2-7|TRBV25-1
CASSTAGWAGTYEQYF
TGTGCCAGCAGTACCGCCGGGTGGGCAGGGACCTACGAGCAGTACTTC
>.|.|TRBJ1-1|TRBV7-8
CASSLDRAKLQAFF
TGTGCCAGCAGCTTAGACAGGGCGAAGTTACAAGCTTTCTTT
>once|.|TRBJ2-5|TRBV7-9
CASSLVGSQETQYF
TGTGCCAGCAGCTTAGTAGGGAGCCAAGAGACCCAGTACTTC
>.|.|TRBJ2-5|TRBV6-5
CASSYSSGAETQYF
TGTGCCAGCAGTTACTCCTCAGGGGCCGAGACCCAGTACTTC
>.|.|TRBJ1-2|TRBV7-2
CASRPNPSPGYTF
TGTGCCAGCAGACCTAACCCAAGTCCTGGCTACACCTTC
>.|TRBD2|TRBJ2-5|TRBV4-3
CASSRQAGGGVLETQYF
TGCGCCAGCAGCCGCCAAGCGGGAGGGGGGGTCCTTGAGACCCAGTACTTC
>.|.|TRBJ2-5|TRBV6-5
CASSYMGAPRETQYF
TGTGCCAGCAGTTATATGGGAGCCCCGAGGGAGACCCAGTACTTC
>.|.|TRBJ2-4|TRBV7-9
CASRPSGSHIQYF
TGTGCCAGCAGACCCTCTGGGAGCCACATTCAGTACTTC
>once|.|TRBJ2-3|TRBV30
CAWSVRRPGSSTDTQYF
TGTGCCTGGAGTGTAAGGAGACCTGGATCTAGCACAGATACGCAGTATTTT
>.|.|TRBJ2-6|TRBV28
CASSWGRGRANVLTF
TGTGCCAGCAGTTGGGGTCGGGGTAGAGCCAACGTCCTGACTTTC
>few|.|TRBJ2-3|TRBV7-9
CASWGRRDSVYF
TGTGCCAGCTGGGGTCGGAGGGACAGTGTGTATTTT
>.|TRBD1|TRBJ1-4|TRBV6-6
CASSYNSGQGAEKLFF
TGTGCCAGCAGTTACAACTCGGGACAGGGTGCCGAAAAACTGTTTTTT
>few|TRBD2|TRBJ2-3|TRBV29-1
CSVRPIAGELADTQYF
TGCAGCGTCCGCCCTATAGCGGGAGAGCTCGCAGATACGCAGTATTTT
>.|TRBD1|TRBJ1-2|TRBV19
CASKEKGADYGYTF
TGTGCCAGTAAGGAGAAGGGGGCTGACTATGGCTACACCTTC
>.|TRBD2|TRBJ2-5|TRBV6-6
CASELAGSTQYF
TGTGCCAGCGAACTAGCGGGTTCAACCCAGTACTTC
>.|.|TRBJ2-7|TRBV7-9
CASSLGRSYEQYF
TGTGCCAGCAGCTTAGGGCGGTCCTACGAGCAGTACTTC
>.|.|TRBJ2-7|TRBV5-1
CASSFRGGRDYEQYF
TGCGCCAGCAGCTTCAGAGGGGGTCGTGACTACGAGCAGTACTTC
>.|.|TRBJ2-1|TRBV5-1
CASRLAEEQFF
TGCGCCAGCAGACTAGCAGAGGAGCAGTTCTTC
>.|.|TRBJ2-5|TRBV4-1
CASSQQRGPETQYF
TGCGCCAGCAGCCAACAAAGGGGCCCAGAGACCCAGTACTTC
>once|.|TRBJ1-2|TRBV18
CASSPEGNRAYGYTF
TGTGCCAGCTCACCAGAGGGCAACAGAGCCTATGGCTACACCTTC
>.|.|TRBJ2-2|TRBV29-1
CSVGSGSRVGELFF
TGCAGCGTTGGTAGCGGATCCAGAGTCGGGGAGCTGTTTTTT
>few|.|TRBJ1-4|TRBV2
CASSQESNEKLFF
TGTGCCAGCAGTCAGGAATCTAATGAAAAACTGTTTTTT
>.|.|TRBJ1-2|TRBV29-1
CSVVGGRGSTF
TGCAGCGTTGTCGGTGGGCGGGGATCCACCTTC
>.|.|TRBJ2-5|TRBV19
CASSVLGTQYF
TGTGCCAGTAGTGTCCTCGGGACCCAGTACTTC
>few|TRBD1|TRBJ1-1|TRBV18
CASSPSEGQGPSSFF
TGTGCCAGCTCACCATCCGAAGGACAGGGACCCTCGTCTTTCTTT
>.|.|TRBJ1-1|TRBV6-1
CASSDLGGNTEAFF
TGTGCCAGCAGTGACTTGGGGGGGAACACTGAAGCTTTCTTT